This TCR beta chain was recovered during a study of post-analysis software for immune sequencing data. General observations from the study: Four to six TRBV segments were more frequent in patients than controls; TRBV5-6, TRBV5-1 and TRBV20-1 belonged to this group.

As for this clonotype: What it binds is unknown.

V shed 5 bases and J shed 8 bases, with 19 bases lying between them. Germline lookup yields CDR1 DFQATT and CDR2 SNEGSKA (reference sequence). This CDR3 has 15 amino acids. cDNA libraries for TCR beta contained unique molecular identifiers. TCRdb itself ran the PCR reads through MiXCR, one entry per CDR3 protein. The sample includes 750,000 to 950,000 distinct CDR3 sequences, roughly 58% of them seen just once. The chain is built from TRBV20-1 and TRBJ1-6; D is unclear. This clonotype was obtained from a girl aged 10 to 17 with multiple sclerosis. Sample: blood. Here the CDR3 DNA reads TGCAGTGCTTTTTCTGGACCCAAGGTGGATTCACCCCTCCACTTT. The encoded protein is CSAFSGPKVDSPLHF.